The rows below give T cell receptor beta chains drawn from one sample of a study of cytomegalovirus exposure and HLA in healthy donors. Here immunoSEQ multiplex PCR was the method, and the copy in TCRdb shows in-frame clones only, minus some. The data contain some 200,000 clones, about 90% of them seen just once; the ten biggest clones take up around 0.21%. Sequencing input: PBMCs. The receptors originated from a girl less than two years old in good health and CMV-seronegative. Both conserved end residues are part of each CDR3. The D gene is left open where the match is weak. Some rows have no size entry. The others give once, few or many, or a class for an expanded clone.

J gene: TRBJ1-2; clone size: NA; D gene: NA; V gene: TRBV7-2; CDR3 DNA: TGTGCCAGCAGCTCGCCCCCATGGCAGGGAAGTGGCTACACCTTC; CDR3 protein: CASSSPPWQGSGYTF
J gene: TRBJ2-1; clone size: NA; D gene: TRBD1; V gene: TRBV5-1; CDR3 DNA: TGCGCCAGCAGCCCGGGACAGGGGGCTTACAATGAGCAGTTCTTC; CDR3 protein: CASSPGQGAYNEQFF
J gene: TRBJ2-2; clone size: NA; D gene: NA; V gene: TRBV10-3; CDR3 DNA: TGTGCCATCAGTGAGTCAACTACCGGGGAGCTGTTTTTT; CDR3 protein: CAISESTTGELFF
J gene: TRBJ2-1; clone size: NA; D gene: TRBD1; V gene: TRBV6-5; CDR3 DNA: TGTGCCAGCAGCAGGACAGGGCCCTACAATGAGCAGTTCTTC; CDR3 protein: CASSRTGPYNEQFF
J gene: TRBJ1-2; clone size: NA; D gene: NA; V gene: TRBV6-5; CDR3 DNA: TGTGCCAGCAGGCGAACAGTTAACTATGGCTACACCTTC; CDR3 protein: CASRRTVNYGYTF
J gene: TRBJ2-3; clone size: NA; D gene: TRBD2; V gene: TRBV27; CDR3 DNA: TGTGCCAGCAGTTTAGGACTAGGCACAAACCGGGGTACGCAGTATTTT; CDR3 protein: CASSLGLGTNRGTQYF
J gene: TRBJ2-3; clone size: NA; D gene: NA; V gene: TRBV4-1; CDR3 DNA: TGCGCCAGCAGCCAAGCCCAGGGAATCGTGACAGATACGCAGTATTTT; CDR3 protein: CASSQAQGIVTDTQYF
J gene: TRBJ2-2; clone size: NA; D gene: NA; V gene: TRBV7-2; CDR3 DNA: TGTGCCAGCAGCTTTGGTGGGCACGGCACCGGGGAGCTGTTTTTT; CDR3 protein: CASSFGGHGTGELFF
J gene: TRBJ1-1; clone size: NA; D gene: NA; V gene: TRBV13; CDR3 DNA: TGTGCCAGCAGCCGACGGACGGGGAGTAATGAAGCTTTCTTT; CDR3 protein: CASSRRTGSNEAFF
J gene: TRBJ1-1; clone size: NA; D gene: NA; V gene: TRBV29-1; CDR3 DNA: TGCAGCGTCGGGGGAGGCACTGAAGCTTTCTTT; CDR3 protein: CSVGGGTEAFF
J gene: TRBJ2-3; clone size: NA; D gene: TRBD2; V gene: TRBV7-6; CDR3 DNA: TGTGCCAGCAGCTTCGGGGCGGCTAGCGGGAGGATGAAAGATACGCAGTATTTT; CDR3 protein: CASSFGAASGRMKDTQYF
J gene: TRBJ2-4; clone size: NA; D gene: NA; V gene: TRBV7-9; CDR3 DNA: TGTGCCAGCAGCGGGACTGAACTAGCCAAAAACATTCAGTACTTC; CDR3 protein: CASSGTELAKNIQYF
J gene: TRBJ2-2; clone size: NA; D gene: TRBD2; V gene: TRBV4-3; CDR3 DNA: TGCGCCAGCAGCCAAGTCGGCCTAGCGGGAGGGCCGGGCACCGGGGAGCTGTTTTTT; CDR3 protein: CASSQVGLAGGPGTGELFF
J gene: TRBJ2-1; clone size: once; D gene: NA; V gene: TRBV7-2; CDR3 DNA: TGTGCCAGCAGCTTAGTGTCCCCCTCCAGGCCGGATGAGCAGTTCTTC; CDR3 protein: CASSLVSPSRPDEQFF
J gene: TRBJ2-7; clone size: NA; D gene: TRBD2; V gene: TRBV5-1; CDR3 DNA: TGCGCCAGCTCACCGACTAGCGGGGGGGTGTACGAGCAGTACTTC; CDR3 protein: CASSPTSGGVYEQYF
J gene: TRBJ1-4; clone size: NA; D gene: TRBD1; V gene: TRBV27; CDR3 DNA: TGTGCCAGCAGGGGGAACCCGGGACAGGTTTCTGTCGTGCCTTATGAAAAACTGTTTTTT; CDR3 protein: CASRGNPGQVSVVPYEKLFF
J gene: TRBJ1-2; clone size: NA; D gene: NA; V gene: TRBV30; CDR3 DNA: TGTGCCTGGAGTGTACTTCGCGAGCCCGGGAGGGCAAATGGCTACACCTTC; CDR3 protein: CAWSVLREPGRANGYTF
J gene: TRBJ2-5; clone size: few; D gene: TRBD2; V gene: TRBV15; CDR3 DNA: TGTGCCACCAGCAGAGATCCCGGACTAGCGGGATGGCGAGGGGAGACCCAGTACTTC; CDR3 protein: CATSRDPGLAGWRGETQYF
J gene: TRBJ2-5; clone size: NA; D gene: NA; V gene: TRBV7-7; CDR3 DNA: TGTGCTATCACGAAGTCAGGGGGGCACCAAGAGACCCAGTACTTC; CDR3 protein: CAITKSGGHQETQYF
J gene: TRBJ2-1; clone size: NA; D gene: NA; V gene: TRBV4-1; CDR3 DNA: TGCGCCAGCACCTTAGGGGTTGAGCAGTTCTTC; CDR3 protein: CASTLGVEQFF
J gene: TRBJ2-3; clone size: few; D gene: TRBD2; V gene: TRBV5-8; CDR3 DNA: TGTGCCAGCAGCGGGGGGGAAGCGGGAGCAGATACGCAGTATTTT; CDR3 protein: CASSGGEAGADTQYF
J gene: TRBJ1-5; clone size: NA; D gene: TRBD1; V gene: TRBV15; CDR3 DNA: TGTGCCACCAGCAGTAGAGAACAGGGGGCGCACGGTCAGCCCCAGCATTTT; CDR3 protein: CATSSREQGAHGQPQHF
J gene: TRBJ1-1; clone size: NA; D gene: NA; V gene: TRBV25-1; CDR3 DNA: TGTGCCAGCAGTGACGGACAGTTGATGAACACTGAAGCTTTCTTT; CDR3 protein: CASSDGQLMNTEAFF
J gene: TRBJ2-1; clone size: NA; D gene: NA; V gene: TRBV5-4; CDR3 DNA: TGTGCCAGCAGCTCTAACTCCTACAATGAGCAGTTCTTC; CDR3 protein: CASSSNSYNEQFF
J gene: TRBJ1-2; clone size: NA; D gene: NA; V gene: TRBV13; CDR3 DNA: TGTGCCAGCAGCCGGGACACCTACAACTATGGCTACACCTTC; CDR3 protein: CASSRDTYNYGYTF
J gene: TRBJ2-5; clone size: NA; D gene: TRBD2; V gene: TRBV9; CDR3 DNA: TGTGCCAGCAGCGGACTAGCGGGGGGAGAGACCCAGTACTTC; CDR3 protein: CASSGLAGGETQYF
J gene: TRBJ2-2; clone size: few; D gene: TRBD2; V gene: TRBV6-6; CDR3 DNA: TGTGCCAGCAGTTACTCGCAAACTAGCGGGAGCGAGCTGTTTTTT; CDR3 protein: CASSYSQTSGSELFF
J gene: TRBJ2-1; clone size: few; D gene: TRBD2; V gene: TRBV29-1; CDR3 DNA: TGCAGCGTGAAGGGACTAGCGGAGTCCTACAATGAGCAGTTCTTC; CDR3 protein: CSVKGLAESYNEQFF
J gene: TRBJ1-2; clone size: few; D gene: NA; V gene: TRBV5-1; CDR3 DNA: TGCGCCAGCAGCTTGGCAGGCAACTATGGCTACACCTTC; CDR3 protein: CASSLAGNYGYTF
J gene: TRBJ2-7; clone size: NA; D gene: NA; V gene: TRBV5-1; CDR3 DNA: TGCGCCAGCAGCCCTTGGGGGGACGAGCAGTACTTC; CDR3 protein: CASSPWGDEQYF
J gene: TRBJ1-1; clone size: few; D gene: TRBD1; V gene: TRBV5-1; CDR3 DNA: TGCGCCAGCAGCCTACGGCCGACAGGGACGAACACTGAAGCTTTCTTT; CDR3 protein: CASSLRPTGTNTEAFF
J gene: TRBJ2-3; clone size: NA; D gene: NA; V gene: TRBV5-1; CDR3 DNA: TGCGCCAGCAGCTTGGGGGGGGACTCTAGCACAGATACGCAGTATTTT; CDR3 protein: CASSLGGDSSTDTQYF
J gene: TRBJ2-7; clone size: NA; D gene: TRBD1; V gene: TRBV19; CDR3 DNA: TGTGCCAGTAGTAGCGGACAGGATCCTTCCTACGAGCAGTACTTC; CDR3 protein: CASSSGQDPSYEQYF
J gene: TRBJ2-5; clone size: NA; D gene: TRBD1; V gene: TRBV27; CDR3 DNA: TGTGCCAGCAGTTTATTAGGGGGCAAGACCCAGTACTTC; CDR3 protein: CASSLLGGKTQYF
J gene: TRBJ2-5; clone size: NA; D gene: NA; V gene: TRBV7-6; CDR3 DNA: TGTGCCAGCAGCTTAGTTGCGGCCCTCCAAGAGACCCAGTACTTC; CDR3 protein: CASSLVAALQETQYF
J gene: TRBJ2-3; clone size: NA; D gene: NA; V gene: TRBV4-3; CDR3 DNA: TGCGCCAGCAGCCAGGCCATAAGATACACAGATACGCAGTATTTT; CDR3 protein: CASSQAIRYTDTQYF
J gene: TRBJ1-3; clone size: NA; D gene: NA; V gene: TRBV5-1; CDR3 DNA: TGCGCCAGCAGCTCTCTTGAGGGTTCTGGAAACACCATATATTTT; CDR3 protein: CASSSLEGSGNTIYF
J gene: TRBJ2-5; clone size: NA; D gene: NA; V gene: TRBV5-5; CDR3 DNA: TGTGCCAGCAGCGTCGCTAGCGTTGGGCAAGAGACCCAGTACTTC; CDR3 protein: CASSVASVGQETQYF
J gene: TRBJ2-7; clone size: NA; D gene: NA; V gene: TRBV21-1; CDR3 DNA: TGTGCCAGCAGCCCGAGTTCAGAGGCCTACGAGCAGTACTTC; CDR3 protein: CASSPSSEAYEQYF
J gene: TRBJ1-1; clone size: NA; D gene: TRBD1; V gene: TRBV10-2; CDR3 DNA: TGCGCCAGCAGTCCGGGACAGCCCGTTAAAGCTTTCTTT; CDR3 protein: CASSPGQPVKAFF
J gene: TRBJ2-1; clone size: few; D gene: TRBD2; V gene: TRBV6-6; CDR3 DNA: TGTGCCAGCAGTTACCAACTAGCGGGGGGGGTTGAGCAGTTCTTC; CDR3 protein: CASSYQLAGGVEQFF
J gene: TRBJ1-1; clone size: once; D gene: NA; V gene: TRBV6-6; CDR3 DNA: TGTGCCAGCAGCACAACCAAGAACACTGAAGCTTTCTTT; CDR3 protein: CASSTTKNTEAFF
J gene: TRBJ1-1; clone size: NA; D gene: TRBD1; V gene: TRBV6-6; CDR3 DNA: TGTGCCAGCAGTTACTCGACTCGGACAGGAAAAGCTTTCTTT; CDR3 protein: CASSYSTRTGKAFF
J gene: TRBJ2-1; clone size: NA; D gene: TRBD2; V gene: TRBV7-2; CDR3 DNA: TGTGCCAGCAGCTTAGCTAGCGGGAGCTCCTACAATGAGCAGTTCTTC; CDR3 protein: CASSLASGSSYNEQFF
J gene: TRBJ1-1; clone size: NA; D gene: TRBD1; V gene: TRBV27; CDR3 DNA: TGTGCCAGCAGTCTAAACAGGGGTGAGGCTTTCTTT; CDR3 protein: CASSLNRGEAFF
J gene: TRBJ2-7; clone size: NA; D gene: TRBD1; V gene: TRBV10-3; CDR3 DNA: TGTGCCATCATGGCCGGGACAGGGAATGACTACGAGCAGTACTTC; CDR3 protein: CAIMAGTGNDYEQYF
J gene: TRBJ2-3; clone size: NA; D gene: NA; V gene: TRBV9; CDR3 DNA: TGTGCCAGCAGCGTCCAGGCGGGGACCTTCACAGATACGCAGTATTTT; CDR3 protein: CASSVQAGTFTDTQYF
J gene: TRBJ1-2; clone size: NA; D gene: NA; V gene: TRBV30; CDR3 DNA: TGTGCCTGGAGTCCCTCCTACTATGGCTACACCTTC; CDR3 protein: CAWSPSYYGYTF
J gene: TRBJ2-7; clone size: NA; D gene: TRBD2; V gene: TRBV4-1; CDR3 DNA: TGCGCCAGCAGCCAAGTTGGGACTAGCCGGTCGGGAGGCGAGCAGTACTTC; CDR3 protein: CASSQVGTSRSGGEQYF
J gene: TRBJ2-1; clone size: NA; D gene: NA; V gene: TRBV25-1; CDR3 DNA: TGTGCCAGCAGTGGGGGCTCGCTTGGGGTAAGCTCCTACAATGAGCAGTTCTTC; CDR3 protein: CASSGGSLGVSSYNEQFF
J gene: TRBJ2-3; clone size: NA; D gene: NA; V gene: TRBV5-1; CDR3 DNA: TGCGCCAGCAGCGCGGGACGGTACGCTAGCACAGATACGCAGTATTTT; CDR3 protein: CASSAGRYASTDTQYF
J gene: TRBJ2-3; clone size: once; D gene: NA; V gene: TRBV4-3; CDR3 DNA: TGCGCCAGCAGCCAAGCTGCACGGTACACAGATACGCAGTATTTT; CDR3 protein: CASSQAARYTDTQYF
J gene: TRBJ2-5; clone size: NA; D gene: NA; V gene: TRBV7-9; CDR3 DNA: TGTTCCAGCAGCTTAGTTTCGCGGGGCCAGGGAGAGACCCAGTACTTC; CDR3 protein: CSSSLVSRGQGETQYF